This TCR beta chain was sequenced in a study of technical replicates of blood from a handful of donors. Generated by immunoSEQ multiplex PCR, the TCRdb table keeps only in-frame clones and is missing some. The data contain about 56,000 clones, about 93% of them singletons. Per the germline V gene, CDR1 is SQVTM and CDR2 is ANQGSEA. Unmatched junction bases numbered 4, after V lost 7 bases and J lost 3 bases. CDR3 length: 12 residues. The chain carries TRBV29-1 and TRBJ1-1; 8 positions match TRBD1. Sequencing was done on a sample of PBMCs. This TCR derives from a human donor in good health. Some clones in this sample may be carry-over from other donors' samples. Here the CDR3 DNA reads TGCAGCGCCGGGACAGGATACACTGAAGCTTTCTTT. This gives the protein CSAGTGYTEAFF.